The clone carrying this T cell receptor (beta chain) is medium-sized (0.01 to 0.1%) by share. Its antigen is still unknown. This entry is derived from a study of metastatic and nonmetastatic thyroid tumors. Study summary: Repertoires from blood and tumor or nodule tissue of malignant and benign thyroid patients were compared.

Study-wide results and limits: In both blood and tumor samples, TCR beta diversity was reported significantly higher for malignant than benign nodules.

Trimming took 5 bases from V and 0 from J, leaving 19 bases between them. The germline V gene encodes CDR1 MNHEY and CDR2 SMNVEV (reference sequence). CDR3 length: 17 amino acids. Original data processing: A papillary thyroid cancer distant-metastasis classifier was built from CDR3 differences across clinicopathological groups. TCRdb reassembled clones from the PCR reads with MiXCR. These V and J calls originate from TCRdb's pipeline instead of the authors' own analysis. The repertoire includes around 29,000 clones, around 25% of them detected once, and approximately 14% sits in the top ten. Patients underwent thyroid surgery, and none had received any treatment before it.

Sequencing was carried out using blood. The receptor was isolated from a female donor with papillary thyroid cancer or a benign thyroid nodule (not recorded which). Some clones in this sample may be carry-over from other donors' samples. This chain links TRBV27 with TRBJ1-2, with D possibly matching TRBD1 (5 bases). The CDR3 DNA follows: TGTGCCAGCAGTCCGGATACAGGCGGCACTACTAACTATGGCTACACCTTC. It is translated as CASSPDTGGTTNYGYTF.